Described below is a single T cell receptor beta chain sequence and its context. The sample is drawn from a study of blood T cell repertoires in COVID-19. Assay: immunoSEQ multiplex PCR; the TCRdb copy retains only in-frame clones and omits some. The sample lists over 250,000 clones; 70% to 90% were seen once. Trimming removed 5 bases from V and 1 base from J, with 14 bases in between. The CDR3 is 15 residues long. Germline V CDR1 and CDR2: MNHEY, SVGEGT. The gene calls are TRBV6-2 or TRBV6-3 and TRBJ1-1; D gene ambiguous. This TCR came from an older woman with acute or convalescent COVID-19. The specimen sequenced was peripheral blood. This CDR3 is CASSSPGSWNTEAFF. The CDR3, as DNA: TGTGCCAGCAGTAGTCCGGGGTCTTGGAACACTGAAGCTTTCTTT.